These T cell receptor beta chains were read from a single sample in a study of T cells in Graves' hyperthyroidism and ophthalmopathy. TCRdb ran MiXCR on the multiplex PCR reads and lists one entry per CDR3 protein. Of hundreds of thousands of distinct CDR3 sequences in the sample, approximately 24% were seen once. Specimen: blood. Source of these receptors: a woman aged 25-40 years with Graves' ophthalmopathy. CDR3s include the opening cysteine and the closing phenylalanine or tryptophan. A D gene is named only where the DNA matches it firmly. Clone size is shown for a subset of rows, as once, few, many or a class of expanded clone.

TRBV6-1	NA	many	TRBJ1-1	CASRQEVNTEAFF	TGTGCCAGCAGGCAGGAAGTGAACACTGAAGCTTTCTTT
TRBV29-1	NA	many	TRBJ2-5	CSVSRFEETQYF	TGCAGCGTATCCCGCTTTGAAGAGACCCAGTACTTC
TRBV6-1	NA	NA	TRBJ1-2	CASSEVAGPNYGYTF	TGTGCCAGCAGTGAAGTGGCAGGACCTAACTATGGCTACACCTTC
TRBV12-3/TRBV12-4	TRBD1	many	TRBJ1-2	CASSRLRDRGSGYTF	TGTGCCAGCAGTCGCCTCCGGGACAGGGGAAGTGGCTACACCTTC
TRBV6-1	NA	many	TRBJ1-1	CASSEGRVEAFF	TGTGCCAGCAGTGAAGGTCGGGTTGAAGCTTTCTTT
TRBV12-3/TRBV12-4	NA	many	TRBJ1-1	CASNLPVGNTEAFF	TGTGCCAGCAACCTCCCCGTGGGGAACACTGAAGCTTTCTTT
TRBV20-1	TRBD1	few	TRBJ1-1	CSARGQVQAFF	TGCAGTGCCCGTGGACAGGTTCAAGCTTTCTTT
TRBV28	NA	many	TRBJ1-2	CASSWGTSLYDYGYTF	TGTGCCAGCAGTTGGGGGACAAGCCTTTATGACTATGGCTACACCTTC
TRBV18	NA	NA	TRBJ1-6	CASSPSWDNDSPLHF	TGTGCCAGCTCGCCTAGTTGGGATAATGATTCACCCCTCCACTTT
TRBV20-1	TRBD1	NA	TRBJ1-5	CSAQSGTGDQPQHF	TGCAGTGCTCAATCCGGGACAGGCGACCAGCCCCAGCATTTT
TRBV12-3/TRBV12-4	NA	few	TRBJ1-2	CASSQALGGARVYGYTF	TGTGCCAGCAGCCAAGCTCTGGGTGGGGCGCGAGTCTATGGCTACACCTTC
TRBV19	TRBD1	NA	TRBJ1-5	CTSTSGGIRLSNQPQHF	TGTACCAGTACTTCAGGGGGTATCCGCCTTAGCAATCAGCCCCAGCATTTT
TRBV15	TRBD2	many	TRBJ2-2	CATSPGGQSGELFF	TGTGCCACCAGCCCGGGGGGGCAATCCGGGGAGCTGTTTTTT
TRBV30	NA	many	TRBJ1-3	CAWSVGGGRNTIYF	TGTGCCTGGAGTGTCGGCGGGGGCAGAAACACCATATATTTT
TRBV6-2/TRBV6-3	NA	few	TRBJ1-2	CASSYRTAIGYTF	TGTGCCAGCAGTTACCGGACCGCTATTGGCTACACCTTC
TRBV4-3	NA	many	TRBJ1-1	CASSQVEGFFAEAFF	TGCGCCAGCAGCCAAGTGGAAGGGTTTTTCGCTGAAGCTTTCTTT
TRBV12-3/TRBV12-4	NA	NA	TRBJ2-7	CASSLWAPVEQYF	TGTGCCAGCAGTTTGTGGGCACCAGTTGAGCAGTACTTC
TRBV20-1	NA	NA	TRBJ1-1	CSARVRSAILNTEAFF	TGCAGTGCTAGAGTGAGGAGCGCTATTTTGAACACTGAAGCTTTCTTT
TRBV20-1	TRBD1	many	TRBJ1-2	CSARDLPGTGRKGYTF	TGCAGTGCTAGGGACCTCCCCGGGACAGGGAGGAAAGGCTACACCTTC
TRBV27	TRBD1	many	TRBJ1-1	CASRTTGKEDPTEAFF	TGTGCCAGCAGGACGACAGGGAAGGAGGATCCCACTGAAGCTTTCTTT
TRBV30	NA	NA	TRBJ2-7	CAWSRGGVYEQYF	TGTGCCTGGAGTAGGGGTGGAGTATACGAGCAGTACTTC
TRBV27	TRBD1	NA	TRBJ1-1	CASSFTGARSRTEAFF	TGTGCCAGCAGTTTTACAGGGGCGAGGAGTAGGACTGAAGCTTTCTTT
TRBV5-8	NA	many	TRBJ1-1	CASSLGPFGGREAFF	TGTGCCAGCAGCTTGGGGCCGTTCGGGGGGCGAGAAGCTTTCTTT
TRBV7-2	NA	many	TRBJ1-2	CASSLGLGRGYGYTF	TGTGCCAGCAGCTTAGGGCTTGGCAGGGGCTATGGCTACACCTTC
TRBV27	NA	many	TRBJ1-1	CASLQRSFLEENTEAFF	TGTGCCAGCCTACAAAGGTCGTTTCTGGAAGAGAACACTGAAGCTTTCTTT
TRBV30	NA	NA	TRBJ1-2	CAWTWHSNYGYTF	TGTGCCTGGACATGGCACAGTAACTATGGCTACACCTTC
TRBV7-2	NA	many	TRBJ2-7	CASQLMDAPPYEQYF	TGTGCCAGCCAGCTAATGGACGCTCCCCCCTACGAGCAGTACTTC
TRBV9	NA	many	TRBJ1-2	CASSVDDLYGYTF	TGTGCCAGCAGCGTAGACGATCTGTATGGCTACACCTTC
TRBV19	NA	many	TRBJ1-5	CASSIDLGGLAQPQHF	TGTGCCAGTAGTATAGATCTTGGAGGTTTGGCCCAGCCCCAGCATTTT
TRBV4-2	NA	many	TRBJ1-2	CASSPTDDANYGYTF	TGTGCCAGCAGCCCGACGGATGATGCTAACTATGGCTACACCTTC
TRBV6-1	NA	NA	TRBJ2-5	CASSEASGRETQYF	TGTGCCAGCAGTGAAGCGTCAGGGCGGGAGACCCAGTACTTC
TRBV6-4	NA	many	TRBJ1-1	CASSASPTGGRNTEAFF	TGTGCCAGCAGTGCCTCACCGACAGGCGGGCGGAACACTGAAGCTTTCTTT
TRBV11-2	NA	many	TRBJ2-5	CASSLGLVQETQYF	TGTGCCAGCAGCCTTGGACTGGTCCAAGAGACCCAGTACTTC
TRBV5-1	NA	many	TRBJ1-1	CASSVGQTYTEAFF	TGCGCCAGCAGCGTAGGACAGACCTACACTGAAGCTTTCTTT
TRBV6-2/TRBV6-3	NA	many	TRBJ1-2	CASSYLLDYGYTF	TGTGCCAGCAGTTACTTATTGGACTATGGCTACACCTTC
TRBV6-5	NA	NA	TRBJ1-2	CASSTRDTLYGYTF	TGTGCCAGCAGTACTCGGGACACCCTCTATGGCTACACCTTC
TRBV12-3/TRBV12-4	TRBD1	once	TRBJ2-7	CASSLGTGGNEQYF	TGTGCCAGCAGTTTAGGGACAGGGGGTAACGAGCAGTACTTC
TRBV2	NA	once	TRBJ2-7	CASSEDSHGPYEQYF	TGTGCCAGTTCCGAAGACAGTCACGGGCCCTACGAGCAGTACTTC
TRBV12-3/TRBV12-4	TRBD1	few	TRBJ1-5	CASSPYGRGMEPQHF	TGTGCCAGCAGTCCCTATGGCAGGGGGATGGAGCCCCAGCATTTT
TRBV28	NA	NA	TRBJ1-3	CASSLGGGLSGNTIYF	TGTGCCAGCAGTTTAGGTGGAGGGCTCTCTGGAAACACCATATATTTT
TRBV6-5	NA	many	TRBJ1-3	CASSYIPHSGNTIYF	TGTGCCAGCAGTTATATCCCCCACTCTGGAAACACCATATATTTT
TRBV29-1	NA	many	TRBJ1-1	CSVYRLMNTEAFF	TGCAGCGTTTATAGACTGATGAACACTGAAGCTTTCTTT
TRBV5-6	NA	many	TRBJ1-3	CASSLVGGIGNTIYF	TGTGCCAGCAGCTTGGTTGGCGGGATTGGAAACACCATATATTTT
TRBV11-2	TRBD2	NA	TRBJ2-5	CASSLGTSGGLVRETQYF	TGTGCCAGCAGCTTAGGAACTAGCGGGGGTTTGGTGAGAGAGACCCAGTACTTC
TRBV2	NA	few	TRBJ1-1	CASTQGAFLNTEAFF	TGTGCCAGCACACAGGGAGCCTTTTTGAACACTGAAGCTTTCTTT
TRBV5-1	NA	many	TRBJ1-1	CASGTGNTEAFF	TGCGCCTCGGGTACGGGGAACACTGAAGCTTTCTTT
TRBV20-1	NA	few	TRBJ1-3	CSARDSSGNTIYF	TGCAGTGCTAGAGACAGCTCTGGAAACACCATATATTTT